Shown below are 13 T cell receptor beta chains from a single sample sequenced in a study of T cell responses to AZD1222 COVID-19 vaccine. TCRdb keeps only in-frame clones here, not all; method: immunoSEQ multiplex PCR. The table lists 95,000 to 110,000 clones, roughly 90% of them singletons. Sequencing used peripheral blood, obtained 28 days after the second AZD1222 dose. The receptors derive from an adult who received the AZD1222 COVID-19 vaccine.

This sequence joins TRBV19 and TRBJ2-5; D is undetermined. V was shortened by 1 base and J by 1 base, with 7 bases between the two germline ends. CDR3 length equals 14 residues. Germline V gene sequence: CDR1 LNHDA, CDR2 SQIVND (reference sequence). CDR3: CASSIGSFQETQYF. In nucleotides, the CDR3 is TGTGCCAGTAGTATAGGAAGCTTCCAAGAGACCCAGTACTTC.

CDR3 DNA sequence: TGCGCCAGCAGCCATTCAGACATTCAGTACTTC. Residues: CASSHSDIQYF. The chain links TRBV5-1 to TRBJ2-4; D ambiguous. Trimming stripped 4 bases from V and 8 bases from J, with 7 bases between. The CDR3 has 11 amino acids. CDR1 SGHRS and CDR2 YFSETQ come from the germline V gene.

This chain uses TRBV19 with TRBJ1-3; possible D gene TRBD1, 5 bases. Between the trimmed V and J ends, which lost 4 bases and 9 bases, there was a span of 25 bases. CDR3 size: 17 residues. From germline, CDR1 is LNHDA and CDR2 SQIVND (reference sequence). CDR3 region: CASSTRQQDWGVSTIYF. DNA of the CDR3: TGTGCCAGTAGTACAAGACAGCAGGACTGGGGAGTAAGCACCATATATTTT. The variable domain in full, with the rest retrieved from reference TRBV19 and TRBJ1-3, is DGGITQSPKYLFRKEGQNVTLSCEQNLNHDAMYWYRQDPGQGLRLIYYSQIVNDFQKGDIAEGYSVSREKKESFPLTVTSAQKNPTAFYLCASSTRQQDWGVSTIYFGEGSWLTVV.

This chain joins TRBV10-3 and TRBJ1-2; 9 bases are shared with TRBD1. The CDR3 sequence is 13 residues long. The V gene's germline CDR1 is ENHRY and CDR2 SYGVKD. Trimming took 6 bases from V and 3 from J; bases not matched to a gene: 2. CDR3 sequence (DNA): TGTGCCATCAGACAGGGGGCTGACTATGGCTACACCTTC. Translating it yields CAIRQGADYGYTF.

The chain employs TRBV11-3 and TRBJ2-1, with 10 bases fitting TRBD2. The CDR3 is made up of 16 amino acids. Trimming at V came to 4 bases and at J to 10 bases, leaving 13 bases not matched to a gene. Germline loops: CDR1 SGHNT, CDR2 YENEEA. The CDR3 loop is CASSSPRSGGRGEQFF. CDR3 sequence (DNA): TGTGCCAGCAGCTCCCCCCGTAGCGGGGGGAGGGGGGAGCAGTTCTTC.

V is TRBV28 and J is TRBJ1-4; D ambiguous. Germline-derived CDR1 and CDR2 are MDHEN and SYDVKM. The CDR3 is made up of 15 amino acids. Trimming left V 3 bases short and J 5 bases short, with 13 bases between. CDR3 bases: TGTGCCAGCAGTTTTCTACGGAACCAGAATGAAAAACTGTTTTTT. Translation gives CASSFLRNQNEKLFF.

The DNA for the CDR3 is TGCGCCAGCAGGCCTAGCGGGGGGGTTCACACCGGGGAGCTGTTTTTT. Its translation is CASRPSGGVHTGELFF. The chain joins TRBV5-1 to TRBJ2-2; 12 bases align to TRBD2. J gave up 3 bases and V 5 bases, and 5 bases lay outside the gene matches. Germline loops: CDR1 SGHRS, CDR2 YFSETQ. The CDR3 extends over 16 amino acids.

The rearrangement joins TRBV11-2 to TRBJ2-2; TRBD2 aligns across 12 bases. CDR3 length: 15 amino acids. The V segment lost 5 bases and the J segment 5 bases; nucleotides outside the gene matches: 3. Germline V gives CDR1 SGHAT, CDR2 FQNNGV. CDR3 sequence (DNA): TGTGCCAGCAGCAAGGGACTAGCGGGTACCGGGGAGCTGTTTTTT. Amino acids: CASSKGLAGTGELFF.

The chain couples TRBV6-5 to TRBJ2-7, with 8 bases aligning to TRBD2. V dropped 5 bases and J dropped 3; count of bases not matched to a gene: 9. The CDR3 is 15 residues long. The germline V gene has CDR1 MNHEY and CDR2 SVGAGI. Here the CDR3 reads CASSPAGLAGYEQYF. The CDR3 nucleotides are TGTGCCAGCAGTCCAGCCGGACTAGCTGGCTACGAGCAGTACTTC.

Note on this clone: The junction departs from germline at one end; a sequencing error may be responsible. The rearrangement links TRBV7-7 to TRBJ2-3; a weak D match, TRBD2 (7 bases). Germline values: CDR1 SSHAT, CDR2 FNYEAQ (reference sequence). This CDR3 is 13 amino acids long. In nucleotides, the CDR3 is TGTGCTAGCAGCTTAGAAGGGAGGGGGACGCAGTATTTT. Translating it yields CASSLEGRGTQYF.

The rearrangement links TRBV4-2 to TRBJ1-1; 7 bases line up with TRBD1. The V gene's germline CDR1 is LGHNA and CDR2 YNFKEQ. The CDR3 covers 14 residues. J lost 7 bases, V lost 4 bases, and 9 bases had no gene match. The CDR3 region is CASSPAVGQFEAFF. The DNA of the CDR3 is TGTGCCAGCAGCCCAGCGGTGGGACAGTTTGAAGCTTTCTTT.

The chain links TRBV12-3 or TRBV12-4 to TRBJ2-3; the D is unclear. V lost 1 base, J lost 6 bases, and 2 bases lay in between. There are 11 residues in the CDR3. The CDR3 spells CASSLGDTQYF. The CDR3 nucleotides are TGTGCCAGCAGTTTAGGGGATACGCAGTATTTT.

J is TRBJ1-1 and V is TRBV6-1; 8 bases are shared with TRBD1. V was clipped by 3 bases and J by 11 bases; unmatched bases: 8. The CDR3 is made up of 13 amino acids. CDR1 is MNHNS and CDR2 is SASEGT in the germline V gene. In DNA, the CDR3 is TGTGCCAGCAGTGAGATACAGGGGGGGAGGGCTTTCTTT. Translating it yields CASSEIQGGRAFF.